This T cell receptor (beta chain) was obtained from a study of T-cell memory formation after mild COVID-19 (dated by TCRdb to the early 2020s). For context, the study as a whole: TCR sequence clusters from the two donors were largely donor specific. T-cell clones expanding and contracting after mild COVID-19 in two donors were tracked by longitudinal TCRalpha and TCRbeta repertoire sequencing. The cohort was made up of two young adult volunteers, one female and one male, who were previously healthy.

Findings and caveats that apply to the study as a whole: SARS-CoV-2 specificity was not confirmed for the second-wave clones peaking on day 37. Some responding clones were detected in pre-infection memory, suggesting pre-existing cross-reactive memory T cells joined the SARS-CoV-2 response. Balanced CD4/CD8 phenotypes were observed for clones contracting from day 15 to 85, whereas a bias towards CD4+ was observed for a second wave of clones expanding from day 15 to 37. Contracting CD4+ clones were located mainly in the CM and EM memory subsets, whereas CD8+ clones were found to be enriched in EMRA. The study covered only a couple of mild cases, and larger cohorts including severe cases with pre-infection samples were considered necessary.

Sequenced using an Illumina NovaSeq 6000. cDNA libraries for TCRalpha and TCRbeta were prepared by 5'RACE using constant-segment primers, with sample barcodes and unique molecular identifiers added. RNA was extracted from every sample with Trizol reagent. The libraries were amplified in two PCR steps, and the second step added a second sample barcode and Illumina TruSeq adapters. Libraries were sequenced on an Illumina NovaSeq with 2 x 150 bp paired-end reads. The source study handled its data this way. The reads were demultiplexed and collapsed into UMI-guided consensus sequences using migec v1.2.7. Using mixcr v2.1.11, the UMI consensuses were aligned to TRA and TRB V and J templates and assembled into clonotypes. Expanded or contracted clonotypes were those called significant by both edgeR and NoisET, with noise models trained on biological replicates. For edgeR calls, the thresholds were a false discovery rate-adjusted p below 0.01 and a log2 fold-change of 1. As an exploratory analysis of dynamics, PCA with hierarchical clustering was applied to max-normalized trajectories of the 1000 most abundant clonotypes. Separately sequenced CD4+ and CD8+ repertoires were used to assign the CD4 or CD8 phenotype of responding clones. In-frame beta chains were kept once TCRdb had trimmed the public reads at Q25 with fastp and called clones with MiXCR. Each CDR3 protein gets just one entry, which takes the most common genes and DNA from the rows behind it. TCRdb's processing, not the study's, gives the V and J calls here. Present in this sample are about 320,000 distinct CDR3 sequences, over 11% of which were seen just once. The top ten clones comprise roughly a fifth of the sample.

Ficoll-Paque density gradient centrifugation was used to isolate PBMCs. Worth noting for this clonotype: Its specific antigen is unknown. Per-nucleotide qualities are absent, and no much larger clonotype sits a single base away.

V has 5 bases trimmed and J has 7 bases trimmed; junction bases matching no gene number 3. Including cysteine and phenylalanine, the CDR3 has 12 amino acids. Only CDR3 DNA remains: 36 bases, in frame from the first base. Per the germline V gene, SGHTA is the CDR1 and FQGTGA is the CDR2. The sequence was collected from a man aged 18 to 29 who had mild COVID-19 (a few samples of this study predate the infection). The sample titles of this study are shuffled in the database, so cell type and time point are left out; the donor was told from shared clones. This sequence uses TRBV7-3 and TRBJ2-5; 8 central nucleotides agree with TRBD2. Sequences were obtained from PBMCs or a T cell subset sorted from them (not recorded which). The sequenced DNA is TGTGCCAGCAGCCCGGGGGGGGTGACCCAGTACTTC. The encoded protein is CASSPGGVTQYF.